Presented here are 31 T cell receptor beta chains from one specimen sequenced in a study of T-cell memory formation after mild COVID-19 (dated by TCRdb to about 2021). The receptor library was made with 5' RACE. Sequencing took place on an Illumina NovaSeq 6000. The public reads were reprocessed in TCRdb via fastp at Q25 and MiXCR, keeping in-frame beta chains. Records with the same CDR3 protein are collapsed into one entry carrying the most frequent genes and DNA. Within this sample are tens of thousands of distinct CDR3 sequences, with about 15% of them counted one time only. Jointly, the top ten make up 25% to 35% of the sample. Source material: PBMCs or a T cell subset sorted from them (not recorded which). Receptors were obtained from an adult woman who had mild COVID-19 (a few samples of this study predate the infection). The sample titles of this study are shuffled in the database, so cell type and time point are left out; the donor was told from shared clones.

This chain uses TRBV6-5 with TRBJ1-4; D may be TRBD1 (5 bases). There are 14 residues in the CDR3. V gave up 8 bases and J gave up 8 bases, with 18 bases separating them. Germline values: CDR1 MNHEY, CDR2 SVGAGI. The chain's CDR3 is CASGRNLGEEKLFF. The DNA for the CDR3 is TGTGCCAGCGGCCGTAACCTAGGGGAGGAAAAACTGTTTTTT.

This clonotype has a handful of counts. CDR3 sequence reads: CATSRGSMNTEAFF. CDR3 sequence (DNA): TGTGCCACCTCTCGGGGTTCCATGAACACTGAAGCTTTCTTT. The rearrangement joins TRBV27 to TRBJ1-1; no reliable D call. Trimming took off 10 bases at V and 0 bases at J, with 15 bases between the two ends. The germline V gene encodes CDR1 MNHEY and CDR2 SMNVEV (reference sequence). The CDR3 totals 14 residues.

There are a few counts of this clonotype. This chain links TRBV7-9 with TRBJ2-3, with D perhaps matching TRBD1 or TRBD2 (6 bases each). This CDR3 region has 14 residues. Trimming shortened V by 8 bases and J by 2 bases, and 14 bases separated the two germline ends. Germline CDR1 and CDR2: SEHNR and FQNEAQ (reference sequence). CDR3 sequence reads: CASVGGGYTDTQYF. CDR3 nucleotide sequence: TGTGCCAGCGTGGGGGGCGGATACACAGATACGCAGTATTTT.

The chain's CDR3 is CASSLGTEAFF. CDR3 DNA sequence: TGTGCCAGCAGCTTAGGGACTGAAGCTTTCTTT. The chain recombines TRBV7-9 with TRBJ1-1, with D unclear. Looked up from germline, CDR1 is SEHNR and CDR2 is FQNEAQ (reference sequence). V gave up 1 base and J gave up 5 bases, with 2 bases separating them. This CDR3 has 11 amino acids.

The chain is built from TRBV27 and TRBJ1-1; D is uncertain. Per germline, CDR1 MNHEY and CDR2 SMNVEV (reference sequence). The CDR3 is made up of 12 amino acids. Trimming pared 7 bases from V and 1 base from J, leaving 7 bases between. The CDR3 loop is CASTAGNTEAFF. CDR3 DNA sequence: TGTGCCAGCACGGCGGGGAACACTGAAGCTTTCTTT.

This clonotype has a handful of counts. J is TRBJ2-7 and V is TRBV20-1; 11 bases are a match to TRBD2. CDR1 and CDR2 from the germline V gene are DFQATT and SNEGSKA (reference sequence). This CDR3 comprises 18 residues. The junction had 15 bases not matched to a gene; V was cut back by 2 bases and J by 3 bases. The CDR3 coding sequence is TGCAGTGCTAGAATGATAGCGGGAGGGCCTCTCAAGTACTACGAGCAGTACTTC. This gives the protein CSARMIAGGPLKYYEQYF.

This clonotype has at least ten counts. As DNA, the CDR3 is TGTGCCAGCAGCCTTGATATCACCGGGGAGCTGTTTTTT. Protein product: CASSLDITGELFF. The genes are TRBV6-5 and TRBJ2-2; D call uncertain. V lost 6 bases, J lost 4 bases, and 9 bases lay in between. Germline CDR1 MNHEY, CDR2 SVGAGI. The CDR3 runs to 13 residues.

This clonotype appeared a few times. The CDR3 bases are TGTGCCAGCAGCCCTAAGTACGGGGGGTTCTACAATGAGCAGTTCTTC. Translation: CASSPKYGGFYNEQFF. The chain employs TRBV6-5 and TRBJ2-1; TRBD2 aligns across 7 bases. V shed 6 bases and J 3 bases; nucleotides not matched to a gene: 11. Germline CDR1 and CDR2: MNHEY and SVGAGI. CDR3 size: 16 residues.

The rearrangement joins TRBV29-1 to TRBJ2-7, with 9 positions matching TRBD1. CDR1 and CDR2 (germline): SQVTM, ANQGSEA. This CDR3 comprises 13 residues. V lost 4 bases and J lost 3; bases outside the gene matches: 4. DNA for the CDR3: TGCAGCGTTGCCGGACAGGGGTACTACGAGCAGTACTTC. Translating gives CSVAGQGYYEQYF.

This clonotype has just a few counts. V is TRBV5-1 and J is TRBJ2-5; D is perhaps TRBD2 (5 bases). Germline V lookup: CDR1 SGHRS, CDR2 YFSETQ. This CDR3 region has 15 residues. Trimming removed 4 bases from V and 5 bases from J, with 18 bases in between. The CDR3 spells CASSTWWLGGETQYF. As DNA, the CDR3 is TGCGCCAGCAGCACATGGTGGCTGGGCGGGGAGACCCAGTACTTC.

This chain connects TRBV7-8 to TRBJ2-1; the match to TRBD1 covers 9 bases. V was clipped by 5 bases and J by 5 bases; unmatched bases: 4. Germline CDR1 reads SGHVS; CDR2 reads FQNEAQ. The CDR3 extends over 14 amino acids. CDR3 sequence: CASSHWTGDNEQFF. CDR3 sequence (DNA): TGTGCCAGCAGCCACTGGACAGGGGACAATGAGCAGTTCTTC.

This clonotype was counted between two and nine times. The gene calls are TRBV2 and TRBJ2-5, with 8 positions matching TRBD1. The CDR3 has 16 amino acids. CDR1 SNHLY and CDR2 FYNNEI come from the germline V gene. Trimming cost V 1 base and J 2 bases; bases outside gene matches: 6. The CDR3 is CASSEDRDRRQETQYF. The CDR3 DNA follows: TGTGCCAGCAGTGAAGACCGGGACAGGCGACAAGAGACCCAGTACTTC.

This clonotype was counted only a few times. V is TRBV2 and J is TRBJ1-2; D unclear. Germline V gene sequence: CDR1 SNHLY, CDR2 FYNNEI. This CDR3 contains 14 residues. Trimming pared 3 bases from V and 0 bases from J, leaving 8 bases between. DNA of the CDR3: TGTGCCAGCAGTGATTCCGAGACTAACTATGGCTACACCTTC. Translating gives CASSDSETNYGYTF.

The chain joins TRBV7-9 to TRBJ1-3; tentative D call: TRBD1 (5 bases). Trimming shortened V by 5 bases and J by 0 bases, and 17 bases separated the two germline ends. The CDR3 has 17 residues. Germline values: CDR1 SEHNR, CDR2 FQNEAQ (reference sequence). DNA for the CDR3: TGTGCCAGCAGCGTCCGGGACCTTACGTCCTCTGGAAACACCATATATTTT. Its protein is CASSVRDLTSSGNTIYF.

The genes are TRBV10-3 and TRBJ2-2; TRBD2 agrees at 8 bases. The ends lost 5 bases at V and 5 bases at J; junction bases unmatched: 7. Looked up from germline, CDR1 is ENHRY and CDR2 is SYGVKD. The CDR3 sequence is 15 residues long. The CDR3 here is CAISYSGTDTGELFF. In nucleotides, the CDR3 is TGTGCCATCAGTTATAGCGGGACGGATACCGGGGAGCTGTTTTTT.

The CDR3 coding sequence is TGTGCCAGCAGCCATCGGGTAAACACCGGGGAGCTGTTTTTT. Amino acids: CASSHRVNTGELFF. The chain is built from TRBV4-2 and TRBJ2-2; D is undetermined. CDR1 LGHNA and CDR2 YNFKEQ come from the germline V gene. The CDR3 is 14 amino acids. The V gene lost 3 bases and the J gene lost 2 bases, with 7 bases spanning the gap.

This clonotype was detected a few times. The V gene is TRBV19, the J gene TRBJ1-1; D uncertain. The CDR3 totals 13 residues. Germline loops: CDR1 LNHDA, CDR2 SQIVND (reference sequence). V gave up 3 bases and J gave up 1 base, with 6 bases separating them. The CDR3 DNA is TGTGCCAGTAGTATTCGAGCGAACACTGAAGCTTTCTTT. Amino acid sequence: CASSIRANTEAFF.

A few counts support this clonotype. This sequence joins TRBV12-3 or TRBV12-4 and TRBJ1-2; 7 bases are shared with TRBD1. There are 13 residues in the CDR3. V lost 1 base and J lost 6; bases outside the gene matches: 2. CDR3 amino acids: CASSLGGGNGYTF. As DNA, the CDR3 is TGTGCCAGCAGTTTAGGAGGGGGCAATGGCTACACCTTC.

This clonotype showed up just a few times. The chain combines TRBV2 with TRBJ2-5, with 7 positions matching TRBD1. This CDR3 spans 20 amino acids. CDR1 is SNHLY, CDR2 FYNNEI, per germline. Trimming at V came to 6 bases and at J to 1 base, leaving 23 bases not matched to a gene. The CDR3 DNA is TGTGCCAGCAGCATCCCGATCGACAGGGACCAACCGTGGGGCCAAGAGACCCAGTACTTC. It specifies CASSIPIDRDQPWGQETQYF.

The chain is built from TRBV12-3 or TRBV12-4 and TRBJ2-1, with 10 bases lining up with TRBD2. V was clipped by 5 bases and J by 0 bases; unmatched bases: 4. The CDR3 loop spans 16 amino acids. This chain's CDR3 is CASSASSGSSYNEQFF. The CDR3 region has the DNA TGTGCCAGCAGTGCCTCTAGCGGGAGCTCCTACAATGAGCAGTTCTTC.

This clonotype was recorded a few times. The chain uses TRBV20-1 and TRBJ1-2; D remains unclear. V lost 0 bases to trimming and J lost 8 bases, with 16 bases between them. Per the germline V gene, CDR1 is DFQATT and CDR2 is SNEGSKA (reference sequence). CDR3 length: 14 amino acids. CDR3 DNA: TGCAGTGCTAGAGATTTCGTGGGGAGCCGGGGCTACACCTTC. This codes for CSARDFVGSRGYTF.

The chain joins TRBV14 to TRBJ2-3; TRBD2 is a possible D gene (5 bases). Per germline, CDR1 SGHDN and CDR2 FVKESK. Trimming removed 3 bases from V and 1 base from J, with 11 bases in between. This CDR3 has 15 residues. CDR3 residues: CASSHAEAGTDTQYF. The CDR3 nucleotides read TGTGCCAGCAGCCATGCGGAGGCGGGCACAGATACGCAGTATTTT.

This clonotype was counted between two and nine times. The chain uses TRBV5-8 and TRBJ2-7; D gene uncertain. Germline V CDR1 and CDR2: SGHTS, YDEGEE. The CDR3 covers 14 residues. Between the trimmed V and J ends, which lost 2 bases and 0 bases, there was a span of 9 bases. DNA for the CDR3: TGTGCCAGCAGCTTCGTCTTAGTCTCCTACGAGCAGTACTTC. This sequence encodes CASSFVLVSYEQYF. The entire variable domain, with the rest obtained from reference TRBV5-8 and TRBJ2-7, is as follows: EAGVTQSPTHLIKTRGQQATLRCSPISGHTSVYWYQQALGLGLQFLLWYDEGEERNRGNFPPRFSGRQFPNYSSELNVNALELEDSALYLCASSFVLVSYEQYFGPGTRLTVT.

This chain uses TRBV7-9 with TRBJ2-1; TRBD2 aligns across 11 bases. Germline CDR1 SEHNR, CDR2 FQNEAQ (reference sequence). The CDR3 consists of 18 residues. Unmatched junction bases numbered 9, after V lost 4 bases and J lost 1 base. The CDR3 region is CASSSTSGITGSYNEQFF. Here the CDR3 DNA reads TGTGCCAGCAGCTCGACTAGCGGGATAACCGGGTCCTACAATGAGCAGTTCTTC. Based on the CDR3 plus reference TRBV7-9 and TRBJ2-1, the full variable domain is DTGVSQNPRHKITKRGQNVTFRCDPISEHNRLYWYRQTLGQGPEFLTYFQNEAQLEKSRLLSDRFSAERPKGSFSTLEIQRTEQGDSAMYLCASSSTSGITGSYNEQFFGPGTRLTVL.

The chain carries TRBV7-9 and TRBJ1-4, with TRBD1 matching over 7 bases. Trimming took 4 bases from V and 6 from J; bases not matched to a gene: 11. CDR3 length: 16 amino acids. CDR1 is SEHNR, CDR2 FQNEAQ, per germline (reference sequence). This CDR3 reads CASSSLLGGGDEKLFF. CDR3 nucleotide sequence: TGTGCCAGCAGCTCCCTTCTAGGAGGGGGCGATGAAAAACTGTTTTTT.

There are many counts of this clonotype. This chain uses TRBV20-1 with TRBJ2-7; D unresolved. This CDR3 is built from 10 residues. Germline CDR1 is DFQATT and CDR2 is SNEGSKA (reference sequence). V dropped 0 bases and J dropped 7 bases, with 4 bases sitting between them. The DNA of the CDR3 is TGCAGTGCTAGAGACGGGGAGCAGTACTTC. The encoded protein is CSARDGEQYF.

This rearrangement joins TRBV24-1 to TRBJ2-5; D gene unclear. V shed 1 base and J shed 5 bases, with 10 bases lying between them. CDR1 and CDR2 from the germline V gene are KGHDR and SFDVKD. CDR3 length: 14 residues. CDR3 DNA: TGTGCCACCAGTGATTTCGATTCCCGCGAGACCCAGTACTTC. It encodes CATSDFDSRETQYF.

This clonotype was observed a handful of times. The chain has TRBV5-1 and TRBJ1-5; D not resolved. The CDR3 runs to 13 residues. Trimming pared 1 base from V and 5 bases from J, leaving 7 bases between. Germline V gene data show CDR1 as SGHRS and CDR2 as YFSETQ. The CDR3: CASSLMMDQPQHF. CDR3 sequence (DNA): TGCGCCAGCAGCTTGATGATGGATCAGCCCCAGCATTTT. Looking up the rest from reference TRBV5-1 and TRBJ1-5 gives the full variable domain: KAGVTQTPRYLIKTRGQQVTLSCSPISGHRSVSWYQQTPGQGLQFLFEYFSETQRNKGNFPGRFSGRQFSNSRSEMNVSTLELGDSALYLCASSLMMDQPQHFGDGTRLSIL.

This chain connects TRBV9 to TRBJ2-3; D is ambiguous. Looked up from germline, CDR1 is SGDLS and CDR2 is YYNGEE. The V and J ends lost 3 bases and 8 bases respectively, with 4 bases between them. CDR3 length equals 10 residues. The CDR3 reads CASSGLTQYF. The CDR3 DNA is TGTGCCAGCAGCGGACTTACGCAGTATTTT. The whole variable domain, remainder taken from reference TRBV9 and TRBJ2-3, is DSGVTQTPKHLITATGQRVTLRCSPRSGDLSVYWYQQSLDQGLQFLIQYYNGEERAKGNILERFSAQQFPDLHSELNLSSLELGDSALYFCASSGLTQYFGPGTRLTVL.

The chain combines TRBV30 with TRBJ2-7; 8 bases map to TRBD2. This CDR3 contains 14 residues. V was clipped by 2 bases and J by 3 bases; unmatched bases: 6. Germline-derived CDR1 and CDR2 are GTSNPN and SVGIG (reference sequence). This chain's CDR3 is CAWSPGGAGYEQYF. The CDR3 DNA sequence: TGTGCCTGGAGTCCGGGGGGGGCTGGCTACGAGCAGTACTTC.

The rearrangement links TRBV7-9 to TRBJ2-7, with 8 positions matching TRBD1. The CDR3 loop spans 15 amino acids. Germline CDR1 is SEHNR and CDR2 is FQNEAQ (reference sequence). The J segment lost 4 bases and the V segment lost 5 bases, leaving 10 bases of the junction unmatched. The CDR3 sequence: CASSPQTGAWYEQYF. The CDR3 nucleotides read TGTGCCAGCAGCCCCCAGACAGGGGCCTGGTACGAGCAGTACTTC. Looking up the rest from reference TRBV7-9 and TRBJ2-7 gives the full variable domain: DTGVSQNPRHKITKRGQNVTFRCDPISEHNRLYWYRQTLGQGPEFLTYFQNEAQLEKSRLLSDRFSAERPKGSFSTLEIQRTEQGDSAMYLCASSPQTGAWYEQYFGPGTRLTVT.